Shown below are 26 T cell receptor beta chains from a single sample sequenced in a study of regulatory T cells in long-lasting Graves disease. Time point defined: newly diagnosed GD, antithyroid drugs for less than 3 months. PBMC RNA served as the TCR library source. Building of the TCR beta libraries involved iRepertoire HTBI primers and Arm-PCR of CDR3 regions. TCRdb called the multiplex PCR reads again in MiXCR, with one record for every CDR3 protein. The sample records a few hundred thousand distinct CDR3 sequences, roughly 15% being singletons. This same sample was also taken into another study, of T cells in Graves' hyperthyroidism and ophthalmopathy.

Source: peripheral blood mononuclear cells (PBMCs), taken at new diagnosis, from a patient treated with antithyroid drugs. All receptors derive from a young woman with Graves disease.

This clonotype was counted a few times. The junction and the germline gene differ at one end; a read error may be behind it. This sequence joins TRBV6-1 and TRBJ2-7; tentative D call: TRBD2 (6 bases). The CDR3 loop spans 11 amino acids. Germline V gene lookup returns CDR1 MNHNS and CDR2 SASEGT. CDR3 DNA sequence: TGTGCCAGCAACAACGAGGGACTCGGTCCTTTC. Its translation is CASNNEGLGPF.

This clonotype was picked up a small number of times. The DNA is omitted, as the CDR3 cannot be located on it reliably, and the CDR3 follows TCRdb's listing. This chain joins TRBV11-3 and TRBJ2-1; the D segment call TRBD2 is taken from the table without a DNA check. Germline values: CDR1 SGHNT, CDR2 YENEEA. The CDR3 is 17 residues long, counting both termini. This chain's CDR3 is CASSLVASGSSYNEQSF.

This clonotype appeared a few times. The J gene is TRBJ2-5, the V gene TRBV6-5; 9 positions agree with TRBD2. V was clipped by 2 bases and J by 2 bases; unmatched bases: 3. The CDR3 has 15 amino acids. The germline V gene has CDR1 MNHEY and CDR2 SVGAGI. The CDR3 DNA sequence: TGTGCCAGCAGTTACGCGGGAGGGTTACAAGAGACCCAGTACTTC. This sequence encodes CASSYAGGLQETQYF.

The CDR3 reads CASSSSNVGRSEQFF. The CDR3, as DNA: TGTGCCAGCAGCTCTAGTAACGTCGGTAGAAGTGAGCAGTTCTTC. The chain carries TRBV9 and TRBJ2-1; D is undetermined. CDR1 and CDR2 (germline): SGDLS, YYNGEE. The CDR3 extends over 15 amino acids. Trimming removed 4 bases from V and 9 bases from J, with 20 bases in between.

V gene TRBV20-1 combines with J gene TRBJ1-2; the match to TRBD1 covers 7 bases. The V segment lost 5 bases and the J segment 0 bases; nucleotides outside the gene matches: 6. CDR3 size: 14 residues. Germline V gene sequence: CDR1 DFQATT, CDR2 SNEGSKA (reference sequence). The CDR3 DNA follows: TGCAGTGCTGGAGGACAGGAAGCTAACTATGGCTACACCTTC. It yields the protein CSAGGQEANYGYTF.

This rearrangement joins TRBV10-3 to TRBJ2-1; 11 bases are a match to TRBD2. The germline CDR1 and CDR2 sequences are ENHRY and SYGVKD. The V and J ends lost 4 bases and 1 base, in that order; junction bases with no gene match: 3. The CDR3 contains 16 residues. The DNA of the CDR3 is TGTGCCATCAGTGGACTAGCGGGAACGTCCTACAATGAGCAGTTCTTC. Its translation: CAISGLAGTSYNEQFF.

This clonotype was counted many times. This rearrangement joins TRBV11-2 to TRBJ2-1, with D uncertain. Trimming left V 6 bases short and J 8 bases short, with 14 bases between. This CDR3 region has 13 residues. The germline gives CDR1 SGHAT, CDR2 FQNNGV. DNA for the CDR3: TGTGCCAGCAGTGATTCTCGGTTCGATGAGCAGTTCTTC. Translating it yields CASSDSRFDEQFF. Filled out from reference TRBV11-2 and TRBJ2-1, the complete variable domain reads EAGVAQSPRYKIIEKRQSVAFWCNPISGHATLYWYQQILGQGPKLLIQFQNNGVVDDSQLPKDRFSAERLKGVDSTLKIQPAKLEDSAVYLCASSDSRFDEQFFGPGTRLTVL.

This clonotype appeared many times. This chain connects TRBV28 to TRBJ2-5; D uncertain. The V gene's germline CDR1 is MDHEN and CDR2 SYDVKM. The V end lost 5 bases, the J end lost 0 bases, and 10 bases lay between the germline ends. The CDR3 contains 14 residues. In nucleotides, the CDR3 is TGTGCCAGCAGTACCACACGGGACCAAGAGACCCAGTACTTC. Amino acids: CASSTTRDQETQYF. Together with reference TRBV28 and TRBJ2-5, the CDR3 gives the full variable domain: DVKVTQSSRYLVKRTGEKVFLECVQDMDHENMFWYRQDPGLGLRLIYFSYDVKMKEKGDIPEGYSVSREKKERFSLILESASTNQTSMYLCASSTTRDQETQYFGPGTRLLVL.

The chain joins TRBV24-1 to TRBJ2-1; the D gene is possibly TRBD2 (5 bases). The ends were cut back, 4 bases at V and 8 bases at J, with 11 bases in the middle. CDR1 KGHDR and CDR2 SFDVKD come from the germline V gene. This CDR3 region has 13 residues. CDR3 in amino acids: CATSEEGAHEQFF. The CDR3 nucleotides are TGTGCCACCAGTGAAGAGGGAGCCCATGAGCAGTTCTTC.

This clonotype was counted at least ten times. For the CDR3, the DNA is TGTGCCAGCAGTTCCCCCTTGGGTTGGACAGGGGGCGGGTATGGCTACACCTTC. This translates into CASSSPLGWTGGGYGYTF. The chain couples TRBV28 to TRBJ1-2, with TRBD1 matching over 11 bases. The CDR3 is 18 amino acids. J gave up 5 bases and V 4 bases, and 15 bases lay outside the gene matches. The V gene's germline CDR1 is MDHEN and CDR2 SYDVKM.

This clonotype was picked up a small number of times. The chain uses TRBV20-1 and TRBJ2-7, with 9 nucleotides matching TRBD2. The J segment lost 5 bases and the V segment lost 6 bases, leaving 8 bases of the junction unmatched. This CDR3 is built from 13 residues. Germline loops: CDR1 DFQATT, CDR2 SNEGSKA (reference sequence). CDR3 region: CSAPGLALNEQYF. CDR3 nucleotides: TGCAGTGCCCCCGGACTAGCGCTCAACGAGCAGTACTTC.

This clonotype was detected ten times or more. The J gene is TRBJ1-1, the V gene TRBV29-1; 8 nucleotides line up with TRBD1. With V trimmed by 6 bases and J by 1 base, 13 bases remained unmatched. CDR1 and CDR2 (germline): SQVTM, ANQGSEA. The CDR3 sequence is 16 residues long. CDR3 residues: CSVPGIGQGGNTEAFF. The CDR3 region has the DNA TGCAGCGTCCCGGGTATTGGACAGGGAGGGAACACTGAAGCTTTCTTT.

This clonotype was counted ten times or more. The V and J genes are TRBV12-3 or TRBV12-4 and TRBJ1-5; no clear D. The CDR3 totals 13 residues. V gave up 6 bases and J gave up 6 bases, with 12 bases separating them. The CDR3 DNA reads as TGTGCCAGCAGCTATGTTGTGGGTCAGCCCCAGCATTTT. Translated: CASSYVVGQPQHF.

This clonotype was detected ten times or more. V usage is TRBV11-2 and J usage is TRBJ1-1; TRBD1 agrees at 8 bases. The CDR3 extends over 15 amino acids. Looked up from germline, CDR1 is SGHAT and CDR2 is FQNNGV. V trimming: 5 bases; J trimming: 2 bases; junction bases outside the gene matches: 7. The CDR3 nucleotides are TGTGCCAGCAGCCCCCGGGACAGGCTCAACACTGAAGCTTTCTTT. Protein sequence: CASSPRDRLNTEAFF.

There are a few counts of this clonotype. The chain employs TRBV12-3 or TRBV12-4 and TRBJ2-2; D is unclear. This CDR3 region has 16 residues. Trimming removed 3 bases from V and 5 bases from J, with 16 bases in between. CDR3 DNA: TGTGCCAGCAGTTTTCTTATCTCGCCATTAACCGGGGAGCTGTTTTTT. Translating gives CASSFLISPLTGELFF.

This clonotype was detected many times. The V and J genes are TRBV2 and TRBJ1-5; D remains ambiguous. The CDR3 runs to 13 residues. Germline V gene sequence: CDR1 SNHLY, CDR2 FYNNEI. Deletions cut 5 bases from V and 7 bases from J, with 12 bases between. Written as DNA, the CDR3 is TGTGCCAGCAGTTTGGGGAGCAGGCAGCCCCAGCATTTT. It encodes CASSLGSRQPQHF.

V and J are TRBV10-3 and TRBJ2-7; D is possibly TRBD2 (5 bases). This CDR3 has 12 amino acids. The germline V gene encodes CDR1 ENHRY and CDR2 SYGVKD. The ends were cut back, 4 bases at V and 6 bases at J, with 10 bases in the middle. For the CDR3, the DNA is TGTGCCATCAGTGGCCGGGAATCCGAGCAGTACTTC. Translated: CAISGRESEQYF.

V gene TRBV7-2 combines with J gene TRBJ2-6; the match to TRBD2 covers 7 bases. The CDR3 loop spans 19 amino acids. The germline CDR1 and CDR2 sequences are SGHTA and FQGNSA. Trimming took 1 base from V and 2 from J; bases not matched to a gene: 11. CDR3 nucleotide sequence: TGTGCCAGCAGCTTAGGACAGCTAGGGGCGGGAGCTGGGGCCAACGTCCTGACTTTC. This translates into CASSLGQLGAGAGANVLTF. The full variable domain, its missing parts supplied by reference TRBV7-2 and TRBJ2-6, is GAGVSQSPSNKVTEKGKDVELRCDPISGHTALYWYRQSLGQGLEFLIYFQGNSAPDKSGLPSDRFSAERTGGSVSTLTIQRTQQEDSAVYLCASSLGQLGAGAGANVLTFGAGSRLTVL.

This rearrangement joins TRBV19 to TRBJ2-5; a weak D match, TRBD2 (5 bases). Germline V lookup: CDR1 LNHDA, CDR2 SQIVND (reference sequence). Trimming removed 7 bases from V and 4 bases from J, with 13 bases in between. This CDR3 has 13 amino acids. Written as DNA, the CDR3 is TGTGCCAGTACACCGGGATCAGGAGAGACCCAGTACTTC. Amino acid sequence: CASTPGSGETQYF.

This clonotype was recorded a few times. The V call is TRBV5-4, the J call TRBJ1-5; D gene unclear. The CDR3 loop spans 15 amino acids. Trimming stripped 0 bases from V and 2 bases from J, with 9 bases between. CDR1 is SGHNT and CDR2 is YYREEE in the germline V gene (reference sequence). The DNA for the CDR3 is TGTGCCAGCAGCTTGGGGAGGTATGGCAATCAGCCCCAGCATTTT. Its protein is CASSLGRYGNQPQHF.

In the case of this clonotype: This likely stems from a read error, as it lies one base from a far larger clone. The genes are TRBV7-8 and TRBJ2-7; D not resolved. The CDR3 spans 11 residues. CDR1 and CDR2 from the germline V gene are SGHVS and FQNEAQ. CDR3 sequence (DNA): TGTGCCAGCAGCTTAGTTCTCGAGCGGTACTTC. As protein: CASSLVLERYF.

V gene TRBV5-4 combines with J gene TRBJ1-2; 9 bases are a match to TRBD1. The CDR3 contains 15 residues. The J segment lost 4 bases and the V segment lost 4 bases, leaving 8 bases of the junction unmatched. Germline assignment: CDR1 SGHNT and CDR2 YYREEE (reference sequence). The CDR3 region is CASSPKTGGSYGYTF. CDR3 in DNA: TGTGCCAGCAGCCCAAAAACAGGGGGCAGCTATGGCTACACCTTC.

This clonotype has ten or more counts. The chain employs TRBV7-3 and TRBJ2-3, with D hard to call. The CDR3 extends over 14 amino acids. The germline V gene encodes CDR1 SGHTA and CDR2 FQGTGA. Trimming removed 4 bases at V and 1 base at J, with 9 bases between. Here the CDR3 reads CASSSLPGTDTQYF. CDR3 DNA sequence: TGTGCCAGCAGCTCCCTTCCTGGCACAGATACGCAGTATTTT. Full variable domain (remainder filled in from reference TRBV7-3 and TRBJ2-3): GAGVSQTPSNKVTEKGKYVELRCDPISGHTALYWYRQSLGQGPEFLIYFQGTGAADDSGLPNDRFFAVRPEGSVSTLKIQRTERGDSAVYLCASSSLPGTDTQYFGPGTRLTVL.

The table lists this clonotype with many counts. The CDR3 loop is CASSYSPPSPSYSYEQYF. For the CDR3, the DNA is TGTGCCAGCAGTTACTCTCCACCCTCTCCATCTTACTCCTACGAGCAGTACTTC. This sequence joins TRBV6-5 and TRBJ2-7; D is ambiguous. V was cut by 0 bases and J by 0 bases, with 18 bases left in between. Germline CDR1 is MNHEY and CDR2 is SVGAGI. This CDR3 spans 18 amino acids.

This clonotype was seen repeatedly, ten times or more. The chain recombines TRBV7-2 with TRBJ1-2, with 9 bases identical to TRBD1. After removal of 5 bases from V and 4 bases from J, the junction contained 14 bases not matched to a gene. In germline, CDR1 is SGHTA, CDR2 FQGNSA. The CDR3 extends over 17 amino acids. The CDR3 DNA reads TGTGCCAGCAGCCCAATTGGGGACAGGGAGGATTCCTATGGCTACACCTTC. Translating gives CASSPIGDREDSYGYTF.

The chain carries TRBV5-6 and TRBJ2-1; D unresolved. CDR1 and CDR2 from the germline V gene are SGHDT and YYEEEE. Trimming left V 2 bases short and J 5 bases short, with 5 bases between. The CDR3 is 12 residues long. DNA for the CDR3: TGTGCCAGCAGCTTTTACCACAATGAGCAGTTCTTC. Translating it yields CASSFYHNEQFF.